This T cell receptor (beta chain) was identified in a study of shared clonotypes between healthy human individuals. Using immunoSEQ multiplex PCR, the repertoire was profiled, and TCRdb retains in-frame clones only, with some absent. The table has over 2,000,000 clones, about 93% seen once. Positively selected for CCR7, the CD45RO-negative cells used as naive CD8 cells excluded terminally differentiated effector memory CD45RA+ cells. V lost 6 bases, J lost 5 bases, and 14 bases lay in between. The CDR3 sequence is 13 residues long. Germline CDR1 and CDR2: MGHDK and SYGVNS. The V gene is TRBV25-1, the J gene TRBJ2-7, with D possibly TRBD2 on 6 matching bases. The clonotype comes from a man aged 18 to 35 in good health. Some clones in this sample may be carry-over from other donors' samples. The sequenced sample was naive CD8+ T cells from PBMCs. The CDR3 loop is CASRDTGGDEQYF. CDR3 coding DNA: TGTGCCAGCAGGGACACCGGCGGGGACGAGCAGTACTTC.